These 22 T cell receptor beta chains originate from one sample sequenced in a study of CD8+CD57+ T cells in acquired aplastic anemia. Patients chosen for sequencing had shown CD8+CD57+ cell expansion by flow cytometry. CDR3 and TCR beta VDJ profiling relied on a genomic DNA template. TCRdb processed the reads anew with MiXCR; each CDR3 protein has one entry. This sample has around 160,000 distinct CDR3 sequences; less than 60% occur once, and the top ten carry approximately 3%. Sequences were obtained from sorted CD4+, CD8+, or CD8+CD57+ T cells (not recorded which) from PBMCs. These receptors came from a human donor with aplastic anemia.

The rearrangement uses TRBV15 and TRBJ2-1; TRBD2 might be the D (5 bases). The CDR3 spans 14 residues. Germline CDR1 and CDR2: LNHNV and YYDKDF (reference sequence). Between the trimmed V and J ends, which lost 4 bases and 8 bases, there was a span of 15 bases. CDR3 bases: TGTGCCACCAGCATTCTCGGGGTCGGCTATGAGCAGTTCTTC. Encoded protein: CATSILGVGYEQFF.

This clonotype was recorded many times. The chain has TRBV25-1 and TRBJ2-1; D is possibly TRBD1 (7 bases). Looked up from germline, CDR1 is MGHDK and CDR2 is SYGVNS. Trimming took 2 bases from V and 9 from J, leaving 17 bases between them. This CDR3 region has 15 residues. The CDR3 protein is CASSEPTGFGSEQFF. CDR3 bases: TGTGCCAGCAGTGAACCGACAGGGTTCGGGAGTGAGCAGTTCTTC.

The chain has TRBV6-2 or TRBV6-3 and TRBJ2-3; a possible D gene is TRBD1 (5 bases). Germline CDR1 MNHEY, CDR2 SVGEGT. V lost 0 bases and J 1 base, leaving 14 bases between the germline ends. The CDR3 is made up of 17 amino acids. DNA of the CDR3: TGTGCCAGCAGTTACTCGATTCAAGGGGCCCGCACAGATACGCAGTATTTT. The encoded protein is CASSYSIQGARTDTQYF.

This clonotype came up many times. The chain couples TRBV12-3 or TRBV12-4 to TRBJ1-5; D ambiguous. CDR3 length: 15 amino acids. V was clipped by 4 bases and J by 3 bases, with 13 bases between them. The CDR3 region has the DNA TGTGCCAGCAGTTCCGACCTTACCCACAATCAGCCCCAGCATTTT. It codes for CASSSDLTHNQPQHF.

This clonotype was seen at least ten times. The junction shows a germline mismatch at one end, possibly a read error. The gene calls are TRBV5-1 and TRBJ2-5; either TRBD1 or TRBD2 may fit D (5 bases each). Germline V lookup: CDR1 SGHRS, CDR2 YFSETQ. CDR3 length equals 14 residues. The CDR3 sequence: CASSLGTDQETQYF. The CDR3 coding sequence is TGTGCCAGCAGCTTAGGGACGGATCAAGAGACCCAGTACTTC. Using reference TRBV5-1 and TRBJ2-5 for the parts outside the CDR3, the full variable domain is KAGVTQTPRYLIKTRGQQVTLSCSPISGHRSVSWYQQTPGQGLQFLFEYFSETQRNKGNFPGRFSGRQFSNSRSEMNVSTLELGDSALYLCASSLGTDQETQYFGPGTRLLVL.

The chain is built from TRBV11-1 and TRBJ2-1, with D uncertain. The J call may be wrong; the DNA end is better matched by TRBJ2-7. The CDR3 contains 14 residues. Germline-derived CDR1 and CDR2 are SGHAT and FQDESV (reference sequence). The chain's CDR3 is CASSETLEPGEQYF. The CDR3 bases are TGTGCCAGCAGTGAAACATTGGAGCCTGGGGAGCAGTACTTC.

This clonotype was seen repeatedly, ten times or more. The chain uses TRBV5-8 and TRBJ2-3; TRBD1 matches at 8 bases. The CDR3 spans 15 residues. From germline, CDR1 is SGHTS and CDR2 YDEGEE. V dropped 1 base and J dropped 1; count of bases not matched to a gene: 2. The CDR3 DNA follows: TGTGCCAGCAGCTTGACAGGGGGAGGCACAGATACGCAGTATTTT. Protein: CASSLTGGGTDTQYF.

The chain is built from TRBV10-3 and TRBJ2-7, with a tentative D call TRBD1 (5 bases). CDR3 length: 11 amino acids. The germline V gene has CDR1 ENHRY and CDR2 SYGVKD. The CDR3 bases are TGTGCTGACGACAGACCCTACGAGCAGTACTTC. Protein sequence: CADDRPYEQYF.

Worth noting for this clonotype: At one of its ends the junction is not consistent with the germline gene, which may arise from a read error. The V call is TRBV7-3, the J call TRBJ1-3, with D unresolved. Germline lookup yields CDR1 SGHTA and CDR2 FQGTGA. The CDR3 sequence is 13 residues long. The CDR3 loop is CASGARSGNTIYF. CDR3 sequence (DNA): TGTGCCAGCGGCGCCCGCTCTGGCAACACCATATATTTT.

The J gene is TRBJ2-7, the V gene TRBV4-1; 9 bases align to TRBD1. Germline V gene lookup returns CDR1 MGHRA and CDR2 YSYEKL. J was trimmed by 5 bases and V by 2 bases; bases with no gene match: 4. This CDR3 is 14 amino acids long. The CDR3 is CASSQPGQGHEQYF. The CDR3 coding sequence is TGCGCCAGCAGCCAACCGGGACAGGGCCACGAGCAGTACTTC.

The rearrangement links TRBV11-2 to TRBJ2-1, with TRBD1 identical over 8 bases. The CDR3 is 14 residues long. Trimming cost V 5 bases and J 6 bases; bases outside gene matches: 6. The germline gives CDR1 SGHAT, CDR2 FQNNGV. The CDR3: CASSVGGQVNEQFF. The CDR3 nucleotides are TGTGCCAGCAGCGTGGGGGGACAGGTCAATGAGCAGTTCTTC. Complete variable domain (other parts from reference TRBV11-2 and TRBJ2-1): EAGVAQSPRYKIIEKRQSVAFWCNPISGHATLYWYQQILGQGPKLLIQFQNNGVVDDSQLPKDRFSAERLKGVDSTLKIQPAKLEDSAVYLCASSVGGQVNEQFFGPGTRLTVL.

The gene calls are TRBV13 and TRBJ2-2; D possibly uses TRBD1 or TRBD2 (5 bases each). The CDR3 spans 16 residues. V was cut by 5 bases and J by 3 bases, with 16 bases left in between. CDR1 and CDR2 from the germline V gene are PRHDT and FYEKMQ (reference sequence). The chain's CDR3 is CASSPNAWDHTGELFF. In DNA form, the CDR3 reads TGTGCCAGCAGCCCAAACGCGTGGGACCACACCGGGGAGCTGTTTTTT. The full variable domain, rest sourced from reference TRBV13 and TRBJ2-2, is AAGVIQSPRHLIKEKRETATLKCYPIPRHDTVYWYQQGPGQDPQFLISFYEKMQSDKGSIPDRFSAQQFSDYHSELNMSSLELGDSALYFCASSPNAWDHTGELFFGEGSRLTVL.

The gene calls are TRBV2 and TRBJ2-5; D could derive from TRBD1 or TRBD2 (5 bases each). The ends were cut back, 8 bases at V and 1 base at J, with 14 bases in the middle. Germline V gives CDR1 SNHLY, CDR2 FYNNEI. This CDR3 comprises 14 residues. In DNA form, the CDR3 reads TGTGCCAGCGATGAGGGGTATCGCCAAGAGACCCAGTACTTC. As protein: CASDEGYRQETQYF.

This clonotype was found many times. The chain links TRBV7-8 to TRBJ2-7; 8 bases align to TRBD1. The CDR3 is 15 amino acids. Germline loops: CDR1 SGHVS, CDR2 FQNEAQ. J was trimmed by 7 bases and V by 4 bases; bases with no gene match: 12. The CDR3, as DNA: TGTGCCAGCAGCTCCCAAGGGGGTAGACAGGGGGAGCAGTACTTC. Protein: CASSSQGGRQGEQYF.

This clonotype showed up many times. The chain uses TRBV7-6 and TRBJ2-7; tentatively, D is TRBD2 (5 bases). Trimming removed 2 bases from V and 7 bases from J, with 12 bases in between. Germline assignment: CDR1 SGHVS and CDR2 FNYEAQ. The CDR3 length is 13 residues. CDR3 DNA sequence: TGTGCCAGCAGCTTACTCCGGGATCCAGAGCAGTACTTC. It yields the protein CASSLLRDPEQYF.

This clonotype has just a few counts. A much more abundant neighbour one base away suggests this may be a read error. The rearrangement links TRBV14 to TRBJ2-2, with no clear D. Germline V CDR1 and CDR2: SGHDN, FVKESK. V gave up 4 bases and J gave up 6 bases, with 9 bases separating them. This CDR3 is built from 13 residues. The CDR3 DNA sequence: TGTGCCAGCAGCCCAGATCTCGCCGGGGAGCTGTTTTTT. Translation: CASSPDLAGELFF.

This chain joins TRBV2 and TRBJ1-6, with 7 bases fitting TRBD1. This CDR3 comprises 15 residues. Germline V gene data show CDR1 as SNHLY and CDR2 as FYNNEI. Unmatched junction bases numbered 5, after V lost 0 bases and J lost 9 bases. DNA of the CDR3: TGTGCCAGCAGTGAAGCGGGGCAGGGGGTTTCACCCCTCCACTTT. Translation gives CASSEAGQGVSPLHF.

The chain couples TRBV20-1 to TRBJ2-3; possible D gene TRBD2, 5 bases. This CDR3 spans 17 amino acids. Germline V lookup: CDR1 DFQATT, CDR2 SNEGSKA (reference sequence). V was cut by 0 bases and J by 3 bases, with 19 bases left in between. CDR3 sequence: CSARDRAELGRTDTQYF. The CDR3 DNA follows: TGCAGTGCTAGAGATAGGGCGGAACTAGGGCGAACAGATACGCAGTATTTT.

The genes are TRBV7-6 and TRBJ2-5, with TRBD1 matching 10 bases. CDR3 length equals 16 residues. Per the germline V gene, CDR1 is SGHVS and CDR2 is FNYEAQ. The V gene end was trimmed by 1 base and the J gene end by 9 bases; junction bases not matched to a gene: 11. The DNA for the CDR3 is TGTGCCAGCAGCTTAGGGTCGACAGGGGGCACTCAGCCCCAGTACTTC. Encoded protein: CASSLGSTGGTQPQYF.

Points on this clonotype: The germline gene is not matched at one end of the junction; a read error may be the cause. J is TRBJ1-6 and V is TRBV6-5, with unresolved D. Germline lookup yields CDR1 MNHEY and CDR2 SVGAGI. This CDR3 is 14 amino acids long. This CDR3 reads CASSYSKGTAPLHF. The CDR3 region has the DNA TGTGCCAGCAGTTACTCGAAGGGAACGGCACCTCTCCACTTT.

Notes on this clonotype: A read error may explain this, as a much larger clone is one base away. The chain is built from TRBV28 and TRBJ1-2, with 7 bases fitting TRBD1. CDR1 and CDR2 from the germline V gene are MDHEN and SYDVKM. This CDR3 is built from 13 residues. Here the CDR3 DNA reads TGTGCCAGCAGCTTATTGACAGGGCAGAGCTACACCTTC. Its protein is CASSLLTGQSYTF.

The V gene is TRBV5-5, the J gene TRBJ2-2; no clear D gene. From germline, CDR1 is SGHKS and CDR2 YYEKEE (reference sequence). Trimming shortened V by 0 bases and J by 3 bases, and 9 bases separated the two germline ends. There are 15 residues in the CDR3. The CDR3 loop reads CASSLALMDTGELFF. The CDR3 coding sequence is TGTGCCAGCAGCTTGGCCCTTATGGACACCGGGGAGCTGTTTTTT.